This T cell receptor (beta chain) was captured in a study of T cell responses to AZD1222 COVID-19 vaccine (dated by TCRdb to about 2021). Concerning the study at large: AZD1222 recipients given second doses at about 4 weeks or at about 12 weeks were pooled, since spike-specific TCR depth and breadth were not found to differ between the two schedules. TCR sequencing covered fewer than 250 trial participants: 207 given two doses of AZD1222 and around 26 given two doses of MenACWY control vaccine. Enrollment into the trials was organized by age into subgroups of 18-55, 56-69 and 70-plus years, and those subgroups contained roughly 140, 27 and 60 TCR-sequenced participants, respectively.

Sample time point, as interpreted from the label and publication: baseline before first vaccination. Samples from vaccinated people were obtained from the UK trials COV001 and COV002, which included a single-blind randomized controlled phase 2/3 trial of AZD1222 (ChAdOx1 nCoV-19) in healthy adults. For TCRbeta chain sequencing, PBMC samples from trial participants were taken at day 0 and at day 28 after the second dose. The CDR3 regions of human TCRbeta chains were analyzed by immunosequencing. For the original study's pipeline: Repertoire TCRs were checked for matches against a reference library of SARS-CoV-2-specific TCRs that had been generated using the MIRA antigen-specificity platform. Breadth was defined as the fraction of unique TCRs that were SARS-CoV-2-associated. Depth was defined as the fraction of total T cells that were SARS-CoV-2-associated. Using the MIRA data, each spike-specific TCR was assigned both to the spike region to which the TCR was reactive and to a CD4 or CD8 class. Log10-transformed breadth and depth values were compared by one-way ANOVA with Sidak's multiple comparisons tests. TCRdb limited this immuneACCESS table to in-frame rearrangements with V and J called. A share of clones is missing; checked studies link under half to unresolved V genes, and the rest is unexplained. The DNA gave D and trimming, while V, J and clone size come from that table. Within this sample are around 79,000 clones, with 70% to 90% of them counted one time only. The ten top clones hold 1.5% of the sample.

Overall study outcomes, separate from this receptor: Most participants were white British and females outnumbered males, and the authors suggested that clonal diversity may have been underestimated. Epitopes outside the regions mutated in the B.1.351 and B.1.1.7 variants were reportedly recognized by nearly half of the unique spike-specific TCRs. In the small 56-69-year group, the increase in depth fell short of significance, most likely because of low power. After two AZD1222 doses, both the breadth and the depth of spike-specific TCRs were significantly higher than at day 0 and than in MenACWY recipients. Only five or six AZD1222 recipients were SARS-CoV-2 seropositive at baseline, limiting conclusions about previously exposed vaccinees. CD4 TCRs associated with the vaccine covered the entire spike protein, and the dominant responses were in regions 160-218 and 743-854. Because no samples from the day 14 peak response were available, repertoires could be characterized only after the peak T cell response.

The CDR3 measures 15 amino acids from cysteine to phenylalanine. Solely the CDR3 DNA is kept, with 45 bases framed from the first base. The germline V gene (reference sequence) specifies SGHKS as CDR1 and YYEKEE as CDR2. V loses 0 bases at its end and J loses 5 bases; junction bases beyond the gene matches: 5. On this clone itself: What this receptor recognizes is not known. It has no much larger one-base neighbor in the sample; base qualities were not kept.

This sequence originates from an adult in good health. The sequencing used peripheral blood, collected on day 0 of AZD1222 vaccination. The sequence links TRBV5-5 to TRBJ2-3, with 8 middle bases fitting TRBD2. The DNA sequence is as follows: TGTGCCAGCAGCTTGGCAGCGGGAGCGGTAGATACGCAGTATTTT. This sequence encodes CASSLAAGAVDTQYF.